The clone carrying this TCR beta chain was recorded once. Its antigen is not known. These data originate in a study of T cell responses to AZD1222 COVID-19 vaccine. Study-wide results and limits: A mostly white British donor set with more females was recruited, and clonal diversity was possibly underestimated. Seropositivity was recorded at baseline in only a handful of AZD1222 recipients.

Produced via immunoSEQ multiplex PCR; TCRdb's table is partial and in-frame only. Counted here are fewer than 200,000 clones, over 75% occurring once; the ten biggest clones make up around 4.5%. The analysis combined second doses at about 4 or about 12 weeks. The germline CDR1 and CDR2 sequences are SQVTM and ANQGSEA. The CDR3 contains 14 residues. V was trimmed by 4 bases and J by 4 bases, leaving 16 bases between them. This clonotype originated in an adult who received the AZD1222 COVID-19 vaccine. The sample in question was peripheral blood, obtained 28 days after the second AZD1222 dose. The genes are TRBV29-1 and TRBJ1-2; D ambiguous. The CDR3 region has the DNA TGCAGCGTTGTAGAAGGGTTTGGATTCTATGGCTACACCTTC. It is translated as CSVVEGFGFYGYTF.